The rows below give T cell receptor beta chains drawn from one sample of a study of T cells in Graves' hyperthyroidism and ophthalmopathy. TCRdb ran MiXCR on the multiplex PCR reads and lists one entry per CDR3 protein. The repertoire has a few hundred thousand distinct CDR3 sequences, approximately 15% of them found once; the top ten carry approximately 60%. Sequences were obtained from blood. These receptors were obtained from a woman aged 60-75 years with Graves' ophthalmopathy. CDR3s include the opening cysteine and the closing phenylalanine or tryptophan.

J	V	CDR3
TRBJ1-3	TRBV3-1	CASSHPTVSSGNTIYF
TRBJ2-7	TRBV7-2	CASSPQTGLTYEQYF
TRBJ2-3	TRBV7-2	CASSYSRDTQYF
TRBJ2-7	TRBV9	CASSVAPGQGYEQYF
TRBJ1-1	TRBV28	CASSRPGALNTEAFF
TRBJ1-4	TRBV5-1	CASSLATGSNEKLFF
TRBJ1-1	TRBV29-1	CSVKTHTTDRGMNTEAFF
TRBJ2-7	TRBV5-1	CASSSTSGDLGQYF
TRBJ2-7	TRBV6-2/TRBV6-3	CASSTGTLSSYEQYF
TRBJ1-6	TRBV20-1	CSAAGQTNSPLHF
TRBJ2-5	TRBV5-1	CASSWAQGMETQYF
TRBJ2-7	TRBV7-9	CASSSGGVLDEQYF
TRBJ2-5	TRBV18	CASSPRSGQETQYF
TRBJ1-2	TRBV7-2	CASSFSGAGEYYGYTF
TRBJ1-3	TRBV14	CASSQGFSGNTIYF
TRBJ2-3	TRBV19	CASSTGLIITDTQYF
TRBJ1-1	TRBV7-2	CASSWTGEAFF
TRBJ2-1	TRBV6-1	CASRGSSGKSYNEQFF